This T cell receptor beta chain comes out of a study of blood T cell repertoires in COVID-19. Sequencing used immunoSEQ multiplex PCR; TCRdb keeps in-frame clones, though not all of them. Of roughly 150,000 clones in the sample, about 83% were seen once. Germline loops: CDR1 MGHRA, CDR2 YSYEKL. V was cut by 3 bases and J by 5 bases, with 12 bases left in between. The CDR3 extends over 14 amino acids. The material sequenced was peripheral blood. This sequence joins TRBV4-1 and TRBJ2-3; no clear D gene. This TCR was recovered from a man in his 70s who had recovered from COVID-19. This CDR3 reads CASSHIPLEDTQYF. The CDR3 DNA sequence: TGCGCCAGCAGCCACATTCCGCTAGAAGATACGCAGTATTTT.